This entry is about one T cell receptor (beta chain). TCRdb's table, derived via immunoSEQ multiplex PCR, lists solely in-frame clones and lacks some. The table shows some 78,000 clones, with around 83% occurring only once. The source of the sample is a study of OX40 agonist ivuxolimab in advanced cancers. Study overall: In this cohort, patients received ivuxolimab, an agonistic anti-OX40 (CD134) antibody. The dose-escalation cohort had hepatocellular carcinoma, melanoma, renal cell or head and neck cancer. Partial responses were recorded for three patients, including one with hepatocellular carcinoma and two with cutaneous melanoma.

The CDR3 covers 18 residues. Between the trimmed V and J ends, which lost 1 base and 5 bases, there was a span of 21 bases. Germline V gene lookup returns CDR1 SGHNT and CDR2 YYREEE (reference sequence). This TCR was recovered from an adult with an advanced solid tumor such as melanoma, head and neck, liver or kidney cancer. The gene calls are TRBV5-4 and TRBJ2-2; the D gene is possibly TRBD2 (6 bases). The sequenced sample was CD4+ or CD8+ T cells sorted from blood, obtained in a trial of the OX40 agonist ivuxolimab. For the CDR3, the DNA is TGTGCCAGCAGCTTGTTCGGGGGATTCGGAGAGGGGACCGGGGAGCTGTTTTTT. Translating gives CASSLFGGFGEGTGELFF.